This T cell receptor beta chain is drawn from a study of blood T cell repertoires in COVID-19. Produced via immunoSEQ multiplex PCR; TCRdb's table is partial and in-frame only. Of tens of thousands of clones in the sample, around 84% were seen once. What was sequenced was peripheral blood. The clonotype comes from a man between 45 and 60 years old with active COVID-19.

Here the CDR3 DNA reads TGTGCCGGGGGGACAGACACTGAAGCTTTCTTT. This codes for CAGGTDTEAFF. The rearrangement joins TRBV10-3 to TRBJ1-1; 7 bases map to TRBD1. V trimming: 11 bases; J trimming: 3 bases; junction bases outside the gene matches: 3. This CDR3 is 11 amino acids long. Per the germline V gene, CDR1 is ENHRY and CDR2 is SYGVKD.